This T cell receptor beta chain was identified during a study of cytomegalovirus exposure and HLA in healthy donors. General study findings and limits: Cytomegalovirus-associated TCR beta chains were listed, numbering over 150.

Comment on this clone: What it recognizes is unknown.

The CDR3 sequence is 14 residues long. Looked up from germline, CDR1 is MNHEY and CDR2 is SVGAGI. The trim removed 6 bases at V and 5 bases at J, leaving 9 bases unmatched. Here immunoSEQ multiplex PCR was the method, and the copy in TCRdb shows in-frame clones only, minus some. The table has around 180,000 clones, around 88% seen once. This clonotype was sampled from a woman between 18 and 29 years old in good health and CMV-seronegative. Sequenced sample: PBMCs. The chain couples TRBV6-5 to TRBJ1-1, with 7 bases identical to TRBD1. The CDR3 DNA reads as TGTGCCAGCAGCCATGACAGGGTAAATACTGAAGCTTTCTTT. It encodes CASSHDRVNTEAFF.